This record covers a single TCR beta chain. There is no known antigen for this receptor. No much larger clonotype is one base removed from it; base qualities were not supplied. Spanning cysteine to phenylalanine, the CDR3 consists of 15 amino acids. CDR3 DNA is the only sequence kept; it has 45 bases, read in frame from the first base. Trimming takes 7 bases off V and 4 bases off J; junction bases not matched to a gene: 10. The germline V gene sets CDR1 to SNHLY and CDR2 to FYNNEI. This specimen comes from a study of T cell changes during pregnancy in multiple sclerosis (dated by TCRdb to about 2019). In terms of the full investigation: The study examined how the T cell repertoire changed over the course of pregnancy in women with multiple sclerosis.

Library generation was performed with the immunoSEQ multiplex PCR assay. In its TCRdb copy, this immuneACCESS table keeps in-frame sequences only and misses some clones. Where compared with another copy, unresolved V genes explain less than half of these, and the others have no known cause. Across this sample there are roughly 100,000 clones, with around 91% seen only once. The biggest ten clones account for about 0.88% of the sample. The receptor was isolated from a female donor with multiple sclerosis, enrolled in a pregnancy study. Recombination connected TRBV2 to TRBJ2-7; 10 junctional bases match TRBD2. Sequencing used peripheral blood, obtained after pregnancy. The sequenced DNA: TGTGCCAGCACCTCACCGGGACTAGCGACGTACGAGCAGTACTTC. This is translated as CASTSPGLATYEQYF. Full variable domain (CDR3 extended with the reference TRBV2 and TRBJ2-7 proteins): EPEVTQTPSHQVTQMGQEVILRCVPISNHLYFYWYRQILGQKVEFLVSFYNNEISEKSEIFDDQFSVERPDGSNFTLKIRSTKLEDSAMYFCASTSPGLATYEQYFGPGTRLTVT.